This entry describes one T cell receptor (beta chain). The record originates from a study of blood T cell repertoires in COVID-19. Study-level background: From the United States, Italy and Spain came samples of acute and convalescent COVID-19.

Germline lookup yields CDR1 SNHLY and CDR2 FYNNEI. The V segment lost 4 bases and the J segment 7 bases; nucleotides outside the gene matches: 7. This CDR3 is 14 amino acids long. Data came from immunoSEQ multiplex PCR; TCRdb stores just in-frame clones and leaves some out. This table holds about 190,000 clones, approximately 84% found once. The specimen sequenced was peripheral blood. The clonotype was recovered from a woman in her seventies with active or convalescent COVID-19. The V and J genes are TRBV2 and TRBJ2-1, with 7 bases fitting TRBD2. This CDR3 reads CASSATSVRNEQFF. DNA of the CDR3: TGTGCCAGCAGTGCAACTAGCGTACGGAATGAGCAGTTCTTC.